This T cell receptor (beta chain) was profiled in a study of T-cell reconstitution after alpha-beta-depleted transplantation in children (dated by TCRdb to 2015 to 2016). Background for the entire study: T-cell immune reconstitution after TCRalphabeta/CD19-depleted allogeneic hematopoietic cell transplantation in children was quantitatively tracked in the study by means of TCR repertoire profiling.

Libraries were made using PCR. The reads were generated on an Illumina HiSeq 2500. TCR library preparation used molecular barcoding, with unique molecular identifiers applied to normalize quantification of the TCRbeta repertoire. TCRdb handled the public reads itself, with Q25 trimming in fastp and clone calling in MiXCR, and kept productive beta chains. One record per CDR3 amino acid sequence lists the most common genes and DNA. This sample comprises about 22,000 distinct CDR3 sequences, roughly a tenth of them detected only once. Together, the top ten hold 20% to 25% of the sample. In this sample, this clonotype turned up many times. Which antigen it targets is not known. No much larger clone is present one base from it, and per-base qualities are unavailable. The receptor comes from a human donor who donated a stem cell graft to a child with chronic granulomatous disease. The specimen was PBMCs from the stem cell graft donor, collected from the stem cell graft.

The encoded CDR3 is CATGQGRGTDTQYF. The DNA sequence is as follows: TGTGCCACCGGACAGGGACGGGGCACAGATACGCAGTATTTT. This chain is built from TRBV10-3 and TRBJ2-3; a stretch of 8 junction bases matches TRBD1. The germline V gene provides CDR1 ENHRY and CDR2 SYGVKD. Trimming removed 10 bases from V and 1 base from J; the gene matches leave 7 bases unexplained. From the cysteine up to the phenylalanine, the CDR3 has a length of 14 residues. Only the CDR3 region is kept as DNA, spanning 42 bases read in frame from base 1.